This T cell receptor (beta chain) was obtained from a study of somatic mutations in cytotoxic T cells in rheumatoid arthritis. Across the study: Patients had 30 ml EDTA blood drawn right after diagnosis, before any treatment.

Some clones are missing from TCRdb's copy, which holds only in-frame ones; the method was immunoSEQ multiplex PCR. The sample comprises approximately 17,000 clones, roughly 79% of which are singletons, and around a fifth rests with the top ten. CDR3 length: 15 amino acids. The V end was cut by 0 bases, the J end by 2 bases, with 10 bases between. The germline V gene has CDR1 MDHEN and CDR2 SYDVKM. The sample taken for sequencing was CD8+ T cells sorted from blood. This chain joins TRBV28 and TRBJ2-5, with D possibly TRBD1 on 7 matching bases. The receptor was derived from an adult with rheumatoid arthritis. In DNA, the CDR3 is TGTGCCAGCAGTTTATGGGGGGGACAGCAAGAGACCCAGTACTTC. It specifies CASSLWGGQQETQYF.